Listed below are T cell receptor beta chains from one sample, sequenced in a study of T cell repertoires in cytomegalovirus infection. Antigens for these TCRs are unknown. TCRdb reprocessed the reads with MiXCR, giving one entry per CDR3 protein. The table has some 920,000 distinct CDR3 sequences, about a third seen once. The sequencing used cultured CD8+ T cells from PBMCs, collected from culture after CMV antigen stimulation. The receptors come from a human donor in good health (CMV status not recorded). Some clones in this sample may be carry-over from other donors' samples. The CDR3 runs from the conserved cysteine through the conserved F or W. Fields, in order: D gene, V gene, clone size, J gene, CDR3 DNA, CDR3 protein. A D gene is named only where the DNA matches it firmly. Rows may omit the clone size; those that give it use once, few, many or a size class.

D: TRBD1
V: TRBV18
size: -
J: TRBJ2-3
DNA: TGTGCCAGCTCACCAGAACAGGGGTACACAGATACGCAGTATTTT
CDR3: CASSPEQGYTDTQYF

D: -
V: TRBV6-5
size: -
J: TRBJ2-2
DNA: TGTGTCAGCACCTTACGATCTCGGGTAGTGCCGAACACCGGGGAGCTGTTTTTT
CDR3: CVSTLRSRVVPNTGELFF

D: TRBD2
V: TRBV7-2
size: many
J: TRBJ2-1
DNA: TGTGCCAGCAGCGGTAGCGGGTTCTCCTACAATGAGCAGTTCTTC
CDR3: CASSGSGFSYNEQFF

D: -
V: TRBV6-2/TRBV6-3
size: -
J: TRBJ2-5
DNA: TGTGCCAGCAGTTACTCGGGCCTGGATCGGGAGACCCAGTACTTC
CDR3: CASSYSGLDRETQYF

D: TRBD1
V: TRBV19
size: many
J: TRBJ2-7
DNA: TGTGCCAGTAGTATGGGACAGGAGTACGAGCAGTACTTC
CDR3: CASSMGQEYEQYF

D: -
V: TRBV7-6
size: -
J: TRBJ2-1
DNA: TGTGCCAGCAGTACGACAGGTTCTGTTTTCAATGAGCAGTTCTTC
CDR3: CASSTTGSVFNEQFF

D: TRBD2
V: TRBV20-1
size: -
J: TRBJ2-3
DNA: TGCAGTGCTGAGACTAGCGGGGGACCTGGGGATACGCAGTATTTT
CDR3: CSAETSGGPGDTQYF

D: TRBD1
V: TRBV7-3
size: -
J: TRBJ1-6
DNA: TGTGCCAGCAGCTTAGACAGGGACAATTCACCCCTCCACTTT
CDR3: CASSLDRDNSPLHF

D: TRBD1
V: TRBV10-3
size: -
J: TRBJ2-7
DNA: TGTGCCATCAGTTCGGGACAGGGCTATCCCTCCTACGAGCAGTACTTC
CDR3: CAISSGQGYPSYEQYF

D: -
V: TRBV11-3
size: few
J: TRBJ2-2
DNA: TGTGCCAGCAGCTTAGAATTATTCCCGGACACCGGGGAGCTGTTTTTT
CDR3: CASSLELFPDTGELFF

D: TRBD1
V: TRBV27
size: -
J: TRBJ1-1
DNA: TGTGCCAGCAGCGTACAGGGGGCGACGAACACTGAAGCTTTCTTT
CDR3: CASSVQGATNTEAFF

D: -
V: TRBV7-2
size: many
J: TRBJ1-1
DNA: TGTGCCAGCAGCTTGACAGCGCTACAAGAAGCTTTCTTT
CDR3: CASSLTALQEAFF

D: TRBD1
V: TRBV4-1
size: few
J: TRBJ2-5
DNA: TGCGCCAGCAGCCAATACAGGGGTAGAGAGACCCAGTACTTC
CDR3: CASSQYRGRETQYF

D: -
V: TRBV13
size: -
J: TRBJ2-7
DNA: TGTGCCAGCAGCCCACAAACAGGTGAAGGGCAGTACTTC
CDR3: CASSPQTGEGQYF

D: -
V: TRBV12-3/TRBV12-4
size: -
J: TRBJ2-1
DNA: TGTGCCAGCAGTTTTTCTGTGGGAGTCCCCTACAATGAGCAGTTCTTC
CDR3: CASSFSVGVPYNEQFF

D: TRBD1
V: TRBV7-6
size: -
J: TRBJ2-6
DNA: TGTGCCAGCAGCCCAGCTCGACAGGGTTGGGGGGGGGCCAACGTCCTGACTTTC
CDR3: CASSPARQGWGGANVLTF

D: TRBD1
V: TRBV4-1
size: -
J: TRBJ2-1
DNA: TGCGCCAGCAGCCATCCGAAAGTCCCGGGACAGGGGAACATCGATGAGCAGTTCTTC
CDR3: CASSHPKVPGQGNIDEQFF

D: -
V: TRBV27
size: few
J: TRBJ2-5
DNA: TGTGCCAGCAGTTCAGCGGGCTTTGATGAGACCCAGTACTTC
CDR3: CASSSAGFDETQYF

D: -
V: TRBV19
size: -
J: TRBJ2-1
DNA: TGTGCCAGTAGCCGGGACGTTGGATACAATGAGCAGTTCTTC
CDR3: CASSRDVGYNEQFF

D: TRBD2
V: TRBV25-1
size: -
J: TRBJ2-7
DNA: TGTGCCAGCAGTGAGATGTACGGCGAGCGGGGATACTACGAGCAGTACTTC
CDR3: CASSEMYGERGYYEQYF

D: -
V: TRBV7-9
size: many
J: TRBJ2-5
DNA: TGTGCCAGCAGCTCCCCTTCACGGGAGACCCAGTACTTC
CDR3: CASSSPSRETQYF

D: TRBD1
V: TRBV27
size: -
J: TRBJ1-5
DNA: TGTGCCAGCAGCCTGGACAGGGGGCCCTATAGCAATCAGCCCCAGCATTTT
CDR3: CASSLDRGPYSNQPQHF

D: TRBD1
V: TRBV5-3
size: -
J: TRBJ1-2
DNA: TGTGCCAGCAGCTTCCCCGGGACAGGGTTTAACTATGGCTACACCTTC
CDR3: CASSFPGTGFNYGYTF